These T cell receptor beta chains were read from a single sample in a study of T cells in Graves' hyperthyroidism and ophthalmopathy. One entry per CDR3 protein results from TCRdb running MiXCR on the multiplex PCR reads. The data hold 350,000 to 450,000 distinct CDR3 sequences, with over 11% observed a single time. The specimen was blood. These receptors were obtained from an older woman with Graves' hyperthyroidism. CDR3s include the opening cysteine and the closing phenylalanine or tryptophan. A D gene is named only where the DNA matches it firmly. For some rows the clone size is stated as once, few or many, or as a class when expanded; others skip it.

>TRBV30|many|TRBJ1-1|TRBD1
CAWSIRNRGRPLNTEAFF
TGTGCCTGGAGCATCCGGAACAGGGGGCGCCCCTTGAACACTGAAGCTTTCTTT
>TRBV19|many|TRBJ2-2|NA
CASRGGHANTGELFF
TGTGCCAGTAGAGGGGGACACGCGAACACCGGGGAGCTGTTTTTT
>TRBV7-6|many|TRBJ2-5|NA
CASSFGQVETQYF
TGTGCCAGCAGCTTCGGGCAGGTGGAGACCCAGTACTTC
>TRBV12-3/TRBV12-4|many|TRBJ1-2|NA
CASTHPPGLSYGYTF
TGTGCCAGCACCCACCCGCCGGGCCTGTCCTATGGCTACACCTTC
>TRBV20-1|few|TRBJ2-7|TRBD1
CSAPDRADEQYF
TGCAGTGCCCCAGACAGGGCAGACGAGCAGTACTTC
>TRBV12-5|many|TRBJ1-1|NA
CASGSGWKNTEAFF
TGTGCTAGTGGTTCGGGTTGGAAGAACACTGAAGCTTTCTTT
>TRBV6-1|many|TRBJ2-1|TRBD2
CASSTIPGTSNPTEQFF
TGTGCCAGCAGTACAATTCCCGGGACTAGCAATCCCACTGAGCAGTTCTTC
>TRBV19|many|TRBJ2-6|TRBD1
CASSMQGERSGANVLTF
TGTGCCAGTAGTATGCAGGGGGAAAGGTCTGGGGCCAACGTCCTGACTTTC
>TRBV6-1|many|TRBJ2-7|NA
CASRKSGFSYEQYF
TGTGCCAGCAGAAAAAGCGGGTTTTCCTACGAGCAGTACTTC
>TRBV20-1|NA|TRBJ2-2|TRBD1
CSATTGYGTGELFF
TGCAGTGCTACGACAGGGTATGGCACCGGGGAGCTGTTTTTT
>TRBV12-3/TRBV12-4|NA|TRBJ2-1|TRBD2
CASSLAGGGSRGQFF
TGTGCCAGCAGTTTAGCTGGGGGGGGTTCTCGTGGGCAGTTCTTC
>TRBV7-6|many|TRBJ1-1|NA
CASSLGVGADTEAFF
TGTGCCAGCAGCTTAGGGGTGGGGGCGGACACTGAAGCTTTCTTT